This T cell receptor (beta chain) was found in a study of blood T cell repertoires in COVID-19 (dated by TCRdb to 2020 to 2022). In the study overall: The collaborator samples originated in the United States, Italy and Spain and spanned the acute and convalescent phases of COVID-19. The prospective study material was composed of cDNA or gDNA derived from T cells, B-cell-depleted T cells, or PBMCs. Deeply sampled blood TCRbeta repertoires from subjects exposed to, actively infected with, or recovered from COVID-19 were included in the dataset. The repertoires were made available in a free public database intended to serve as a resource for research on the immune response to SARS-CoV-2. Samples were obtained from the ongoing ImmuneRACE study (first 160 participants) and from about 1,300 subjects provided by 6 global collaborators. The sample metadata nearly always contained a de-identified subject ID, COVID-19 status, age in years and sex. Where available, HLA class I and class II types were obtained from metadata supplied by the sample provider rather than from assay-based typing. Broader findings and caveats from the paper: Clinical and demographic metadata were provided uncurated, with the amount varying by source and participant.

V is shortened by 5 bases, J by 2 bases, and the region joining them spans 15 bases. The germline V gene sets CDR1 to KGHSH and CDR2 to LQKENI. The CDR3 numbers 15 residues from cysteine through phenylalanine. Solely the CDR3 DNA is kept, with 45 bases framed from the first base. TCRbeta CDR3 regions were amplified from genomic DNA using the immunoSEQ Assay, a bias-controlled multiplex PCR. For the original study's pipeline: Nucleated cell counts per sample were estimated from amplification of reference gene primers within the assay. Sequence reads were collapsed and filtered to measure the absolute abundance of every unique TCRbeta CDR3 rearrangement. For each sample, productive Simpson clonality was calculated by taking the square root of Simpson's diversity index across productive rearrangements. TCRdb took over this immuneACCESS table, retaining in-frame rearrangements with V and J assigned. Such tables are incomplete; in checked studies, under half of the missing clones stem from an unresolved V gene, and the remainder is unexplained. V and J calls plus clone size are reproduced from that table; the DNA served to infer D and trimming. The sample table shows some 210,000 clones, and 80% to 90% are seen once. The ten largest clones capture over 9% of the sample.

Concerning this clone: Its target antigen remains unknown. No per-base quality is available; no much larger clone lies one base away.

Participants in the prospective study were aged roughly 18 to 100 years, lived in under 30 United States geographic areas, and enrolled through a virtual design. In the prospective study, cohorts were assigned on the basis of participant-reported clinical history obtained from a screening survey and a study questionnaire. In the prospective study, mobile phlebotomists collected whole blood, serum and a nasopharyngeal or oropharyngeal swab from each participant. Participants in the prospective study had the option to provide additional blood draws and questionnaires over an approximately 2-month period. Before DNA extraction, blood samples from the prospective study were shipped at room temperature or frozen.

The chain links TRBV18 with TRBJ2-5; the D region possibly corresponds to TRBD1 (5 bases align). The receptor comes from a man in his late teens or twenties with acute COVID-19. Sequencing was carried out using PBMCs or T cells enriched from blood (not recorded which). The CDR3 reads CASSKMSTGQETQYF. Here is the DNA: TGTGCCAGCTCAAAAATGTCAACAGGTCAAGAGACCCAGTACTTC.